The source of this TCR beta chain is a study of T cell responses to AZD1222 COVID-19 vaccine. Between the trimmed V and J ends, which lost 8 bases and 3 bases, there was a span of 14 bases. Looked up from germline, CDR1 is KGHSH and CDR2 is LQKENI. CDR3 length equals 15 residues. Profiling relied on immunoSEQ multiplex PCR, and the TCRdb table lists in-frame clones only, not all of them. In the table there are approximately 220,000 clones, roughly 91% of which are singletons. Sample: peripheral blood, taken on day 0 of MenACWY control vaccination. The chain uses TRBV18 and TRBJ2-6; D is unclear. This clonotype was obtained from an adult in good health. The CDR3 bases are TGTGCCAGCACGTCTTTGGGTTTTGGGGCCAACGTCCTGACTTTC. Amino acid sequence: CASTSLGFGANVLTF. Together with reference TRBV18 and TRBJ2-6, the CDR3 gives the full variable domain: NAGVMQNPRHLVRRRGQEARLRCSPMKGHSHVYWYRQLPEEGLKFMVYLQKENIIDESGMPKERFSAEFPKEGPSILRIQQVVRGDSAAYFCASTSLGFGANVLTFGAGSRLTVL.